The 22 T cell receptor beta chains below come from one sample, sequenced in a study of identical twins. TCRdb reprocessed the 5' RACE reads with MiXCR, giving one entry per CDR3 protein. This sample carries 600,000 to 700,000 distinct CDR3 sequences, 21% of them seen once, and the ten largest clones take around 4.4%. The sample was also linked to a second study, of T cells expressing NK-cell markers.

The sample comprised PBMCs. Source of these receptors: a young woman in good health.

The genes are TRBV5-1 and TRBJ2-1; tentative D call: TRBD2 (5 bases). The CDR3 is 15 residues long. Germline V lookup: CDR1 SGHRS, CDR2 YFSETQ. The V gene lost 4 bases and the J gene lost 3 bases, with 14 bases spanning the gap. This chain's CDR3 is CASSSTSSNYNEQFF. Written as DNA, the CDR3 is TGCGCCAGCAGCAGCACTAGTAGCAACTACAATGAGCAGTTCTTC.

The sample holds many counts of this clonotype. The chain is built from TRBV29-1 and TRBJ1-1, with D possibly TRBD1 on 6 matching bases. This CDR3 spans 12 amino acids. Per the germline V gene, CDR1 is SQVTM and CDR2 is ANQGSEA. Trimming shortened V by 7 bases and J by 4 bases, and 13 bases separated the two germline ends. The CDR3 loop is CSASGGSTEAFF. The DNA for the CDR3 is TGCAGCGCCTCGGGGGGCTCCACTGAAGCTTTCTTT.

There are a few counts of this clonotype. The chain carries TRBV10-3 and TRBJ2-3; D may correspond to TRBD1 or TRBD2 (6 bases each). The CDR3 consists of 18 residues. The germline V and J ends were trimmed by 6 bases and 1 base, with 23 bases remaining between them. Germline CDR1 ENHRY, CDR2 SYGVKD. The chain's CDR3 is CAIREDSQTRLGTDTQYF. DNA of the CDR3: TGTGCCATCAGGGAGGACAGCCAGACTAGGTTGGGCACAGATACGCAGTATTTT.

V gene TRBV20-1 combines with J gene TRBJ2-7; no firm D call. Between the trimmed V and J ends, which lost 0 bases and 0 bases, there was a span of 15 bases. Per germline, CDR1 DFQATT and CDR2 SNEGSKA (reference sequence). The CDR3 loop spans 16 amino acids. Here the CDR3 reads CSARDIEEALSYEQYF. CDR3 coding DNA: TGCAGTGCTAGAGATATCGAGGAAGCGCTCTCCTACGAGCAGTACTTC.

This clonotype has just a few counts. The rearrangement joins TRBV6-5 to TRBJ2-3; 9 bases map to TRBD2. The CDR3 covers 18 residues. Looked up from germline, CDR1 is MNHEY and CDR2 is SVGAGI. Trimming cost V 3 bases and J 5 bases; bases outside gene matches: 15. This CDR3 reads CASSYYGTSGPGGDTQYF. Here the CDR3 DNA reads TGTGCCAGCAGTTATTACGGCACTAGCGGGCCCGGTGGAGATACGCAGTATTTT.

Only a few counts were recorded for this clonotype. The rearrangement uses TRBV20-1 and TRBJ2-7; weak D call: TRBD1 (5 bases). V gave up 6 bases and J gave up 4 bases, with 13 bases separating them. Germline CDR1 DFQATT, CDR2 SNEGSKA (reference sequence). This CDR3 contains 12 residues. In nucleotides, the CDR3 is TGCAGTGCCGCCTCTGACAGATACGAGCAGTACTTC. Translating it yields CSAASDRYEQYF.

This clonotype showed up just a few times. The genes are TRBV6-1 and TRBJ2-5; TRBD2 matches at 16 bases. The CDR3 is 18 amino acids. Unmatched junction bases numbered 9, after V lost 8 bases and J lost 0 bases. Germline-derived CDR1 and CDR2 are MNHNS and SASEGT. The CDR3 bases are TGTGCCAGCTCCAAGACGGGACTAGCGGGAGGGCACCAAGAGACCCAGTACTTC. Its translation is CASSKTGLAGGHQETQYF.

For the CDR3, the DNA is TGCAGTGCTAGCGGGACTAGCGGGAGGTTGAGGCTGGTTACGCAGTATTTT. It translates to CSASGTSGRLRLVTQYF. This chain uses TRBV20-1 with TRBJ2-3; TRBD2 matches 15 bases. Germline V gene data show CDR1 as DFQATT and CDR2 as SNEGSKA (reference sequence). V was pared by 3 bases and J by 8 bases, with 12 bases of the junction left unmatched. CDR3 length: 17 residues.

The chain combines TRBV12-3 or TRBV12-4 with TRBJ1-2; 8 positions agree with TRBD1. V shed 3 bases, J shed 5 bases, and the junction held 11 bases outside the gene matches. This CDR3 region has 16 residues. CDR3 bases: TGTGCCAGCAGTTTCCTGGACAGGGCTTCTGGGTATGGCTACACCTTC. Translation: CASSFLDRASGYGYTF.

The V and J genes are TRBV6-5 and TRBJ2-5; D might be TRBD1 or TRBD2, each matching 5 bases. V was pared by 4 bases and J by 5 bases, with 14 bases between. The length of the CDR3 is 14 residues. Per the germline V gene, CDR1 is MNHEY and CDR2 is SVGAGI. In DNA form, the CDR3 reads TGTGCCAGCAGTTTTGACAGCTCGGGGGAGACCCAGTACTTC. Translated: CASSFDSSGETQYF.

The chain uses TRBV12-3 or TRBV12-4 and TRBJ1-2; D not certain. The CDR3 runs to 14 residues. Trimming took 3 bases from V and 4 from J, leaving 12 bases between them. The CDR3 loop reads CASSFGEDGYGYTF. CDR3 DNA sequence: TGTGCCAGCAGTTTCGGGGAGGACGGCTATGGCTACACCTTC.

This clonotype was recorded a few times. The J gene is TRBJ2-1, the V gene TRBV12-3 or TRBV12-4; D unclear. V was shortened by 6 bases and J by 7 bases, with 10 bases between the two germline ends. The CDR3 runs to 12 residues. For the CDR3, the DNA is TGTGCCAGCAGGACCGAAAGGAATGAGCAGTTCTTC. Its translation: CASRTERNEQFF.

This clonotype was counted only a few times. The V call is TRBV12-3 or TRBV12-4, the J call TRBJ2-1; D ambiguous. V was shortened by 6 bases and J by 8 bases, with 17 bases between the two germline ends. This CDR3 has 14 residues. The CDR3 nucleotides read TGTGCCAGCAGACGATTGTTTAGTACCGATGAGCAGTTCTTC. Its translation: CASRRLFSTDEQFF.

The chain has TRBV20-1 and TRBJ2-3; D tentatively fits TRBD1 or TRBD2 (5 bases each). Trimming shortened V by 6 bases and J by 9 bases, and 13 bases separated the two germline ends. Germline V gives CDR1 DFQATT, CDR2 SNEGSKA (reference sequence). The CDR3 has 11 amino acids. The CDR3 DNA reads TGCAGTGCGGGACCGCCTCTAACGCAGTATTTT. The encoded protein is CSAGPPLTQYF.

The chain recombines TRBV5-4 with TRBJ2-5; a weak D match, TRBD1 (6 bases). V dropped 4 bases and J dropped 3 bases, with 16 bases sitting between them. The CDR3 runs 15 residues. The germline CDR1 and CDR2 sequences are SGHNT and YYREEE (reference sequence). DNA for the CDR3: TGTGCCAGCAGCAGCCGGGACACCTCTGAAGAGACCCAGTACTTC. Translated, it gives CASSSRDTSEETQYF.

The chain joins TRBV6-5 to TRBJ1-1; tentative D call: TRBD1 (6 bases). Per germline, CDR1 MNHEY and CDR2 SVGAGI. Between the trimmed V and J ends, which lost 2 bases and 0 bases, there was a span of 13 bases. CDR3 size: 16 residues. The CDR3 nucleotides read TGTGCCAGCAGTTACAACTCGGACAGTTTGAACACTGAAGCTTTCTTT. Translated: CASSYNSDSLNTEAFF.

The chain uses TRBV12-3 or TRBV12-4 and TRBJ2-1; D remains unclear. V lost 0 bases, J lost 12 bases, and 18 bases lay in between. The CDR3 spans 15 residues. The CDR3 DNA reads as TGTGCCAGCAGTTTAGCAGGACGGTCTCAGGTAGGGCAGTTCTTC. It translates to CASSLAGRSQVGQFF.

This clonotype has more than one count but fewer than ten. This chain connects TRBV27 to TRBJ1-4; D might be TRBD1 (5 bases). Germline lookup yields CDR1 MNHEY and CDR2 SMNVEV (reference sequence). The V and J ends lost 5 bases and 5 bases respectively, with 15 bases between them. The CDR3 length is 15 residues. The DNA of the CDR3 is TGTGCCAGCAGTCCGAGGACACCTTCGAATGAAAAACTGTTTTTT. Amino acids: CASSPRTPSNEKLFF.

CDR3 sequence reads: CASSLGRPRSTDTQYF. The CDR3 DNA reads TGCGCCAGCAGCTTGGGTAGGCCGCGAAGCACAGATACGCAGTATTTT. This chain uses TRBV5-1 with TRBJ2-3; D ambiguous. The CDR3 length is 16 residues. Germline V gene data show CDR1 as SGHRS and CDR2 as YFSETQ. The V end lost 0 bases, the J end lost 0 bases, and 11 bases lay between the germline ends.

V and J are TRBV11-3 and TRBJ2-3; D remains ambiguous. The length of the CDR3 is 13 residues. Germline-derived CDR1 and CDR2 are SGHNT and YENEEA. Between the trimmed V and J ends, which lost 5 bases and 6 bases, there was a span of 12 bases. Here the CDR3 reads CASSDPLRDTQYF. The CDR3, as DNA: TGTGCCAGCAGCGACCCCCTTCGGGATACGCAGTATTTT.

CDR3 residues: CSAKRQGVTGELFF. In nucleotides, the CDR3 is TGCAGTGCGAAAAGACAGGGTGTAACCGGGGAGCTGTTTTTT. The genes are TRBV20-1 and TRBJ2-2; 7 bases are shared with TRBD1. The CDR3 is 14 amino acids. Unmatched junction bases numbered 9, after V lost 6 bases and J lost 5 bases. CDR1 and CDR2 from the germline V gene are DFQATT and SNEGSKA (reference sequence).

The chain is built from TRBV15 and TRBJ2-6; D is unclear. The CDR3 totals 16 residues. Trimming took off 4 bases at V and 0 bases at J, with 10 bases between the two ends. Germline V gene data show CDR1 as LNHNV and CDR2 as YYDKDF (reference sequence). The CDR3 protein is CATSTTPNSGANVLTF. The CDR3 nucleotides read TGTGCCACCAGCACTACACCCAACTCTGGGGCCAACGTCCTGACTTTC. The variable domain in full, with the rest retrieved from reference TRBV15 and TRBJ2-6, is DAMVIQNPRYQVTQFGKPVTLSCSQTLNHNVMYWYQQKSSQAPKLLFHYYDKDFNNEADTPDNFQSRRPNTSFCFLDIRSPGLGDTAMYLCATSTTPNSGANVLTFGAGSRLTVL.